A selection of T cell receptor beta chains follows, all from one sample in a study of T cells in Graves' hyperthyroidism and ophthalmopathy. TCRdb re-analysed the multiplex PCR reads in MiXCR, keeping a single row per CDR3 protein. Of hundreds of thousands of distinct CDR3 sequences in the sample, about a sixth are singletons; the top ten hold approximately 8%. The sequencing input was blood. The receptors were sampled from a woman in her late teens or twenties with Graves' hyperthyroidism. Each CDR3 is given with its conserved first and last residue. The order of the fields is clone size, V gene, J gene, D gene, CDR3 protein, CDR3 DNA. A D gene is named only where the DNA matches it firmly. Expanded clones are given a class, and other clones once, few, many or no size at all.

>NA|TRBV20-1|TRBJ2-5|TRBD1
CSARTIGDRELEETQYF
TGCAGTGCTAGGACGATTGGGGACAGGGAATTGGAAGAGACCCAGTACTTC
>many|TRBV18|TRBJ2-7|NA
CASSPPYNYEQYF
TGTGCCAGCTCACCACCGTATAACTACGAGCAGTACTTC
>NA|TRBV4-1|TRBJ1-4|NA
CASSRRVANEKLFF
TGCGCCAGCAGCCGCCGGGTGGCTAATGAAAAACTGTTTTTT
>many|TRBV9|TRBJ1-3|TRBD1
CASSVNNRDRGSSSGNTIYF
TGTGCCAGCAGCGTAAACAACCGGGACAGGGGATCCTCCTCTGGAAACACCATATATTTT
>many|TRBV20-1|TRBJ1-1|TRBD1
CSARTLQGALAGAFF
TGCAGTGCTAGAACACTCCAGGGGGCCCTCGCGGGAGCTTTCTTT
>NA|TRBV4-1|TRBJ1-1|NA
CASSPSHLITEAFF
TGCGCCAGCAGCCCTTCCCATTTAATCACTGAAGCTTTCTTT
>NA|TRBV10-1|TRBJ1-1|NA
CASSEGVRVRNTEAFF
TGCGCCAGCAGTGAGGGCGTTAGGGTGAGGAACACTGAAGCTTTCTTT
>many|TRBV3-1|TRBJ2-7|TRBD2
CASSQTGGGIYEQYF
TGTGCCAGCAGCCAAACGGGGGGGGGCATCTACGAGCAGTACTTC
>many|TRBV2|TRBJ2-6|NA
CASSVRGSGSGANVLTF
TGTGCCAGCAGTGTCCGCGGGTCTGGCTCTGGGGCCAACGTCCTGACTTTC
>many|TRBV12-5|TRBJ2-3|TRBD2
CASGLVTAGSTDTQYF
TGTGCTAGTGGTTTGGTAACAGCGGGGAGCACAGATACGCAGTATTTT
>NA|TRBV27|TRBJ1-5|NA
CASREQGTYSNQPQHF
TGTGCCAGCAGAGAACAGGGTACATATAGCAATCAGCCCCAGCATTTT
>many|TRBV4-1|TRBJ1-1|NA
CASSQSVRGEAFF
TGCGCCAGCAGCCAGTCGGTAAGGGGAGAAGCTTTCTTT
>few|TRBV13|TRBJ2-5|TRBD1
CASSLARTGEETQYF
TGTGCCAGCAGCTTAGCCAGGACAGGGGAGGAGACCCAGTACTTC
>NA|TRBV2|TRBJ2-7|TRBD2
CASEEGTAGENEQYF
TGTGCCAGTGAAGAGGGGACGGCGGGAGAGAACGAGCAGTACTTC
>NA|TRBV12-3/TRBV12-4|TRBJ1-5|TRBD1
CASSFGQGYQPQHF
TGTGCCAGCAGTTTCGGACAGGGCTATCAGCCCCAGCATTTT
>NA|TRBV5-1|TRBJ2-1|TRBD2
CASSVTTGTSGGGNEQFF
TGCGCCAGCAGCGTAACCACCGGGACTAGCGGGGGTGGCAATGAGCAGTTCTTC
>few|TRBV24-1|TRBJ1-5|NA
CATSDFRVDQPQHF
TGTGCCACCAGTGATTTCAGGGTCGATCAGCCCCAGCATTTT
>few|TRBV5-4|TRBJ2-1|NA
CASSFSGTSYNEQFF
TGTGCCAGCAGCTTCTCAGGAACCTCCTACAATGAGCAGTTCTTC
>NA|TRBV9|TRBJ1-6|NA
CASSTWTETNSPLHF
TGTGCCAGCAGCACCTGGACAGAAACTAATTCACCCCTCCACTTT
>many|TRBV6-2/TRBV6-3|TRBJ2-2|NA
CASNGGGTGELFF
TGTGCCAGCAACGGGGGCGGGACCGGGGAGCTGTTTTTT
>many|TRBV12-3/TRBV12-4|TRBJ1-2|NA
CASSLAGTNYGYTF
TGTGCCAGCAGTTTAGCAGGTACGAACTATGGCTACACCTTC
>NA|TRBV20-1|TRBJ2-5|TRBD2
CSARDGTSGRQETQYF
TGCAGTGCTAGAGATGGGACTAGCGGGAGGCAAGAGACCCAGTACTTC
>many|TRBV4-2|TRBJ2-7|TRBD2
CASSQDQTSGSAEQYF
TGTGCCAGCAGCCAAGACCAGACTAGCGGGAGTGCCGAGCAGTACTTC
>many|TRBV18|TRBJ2-1|TRBD1
CASSSQGPTGGARNEQFF
TGTGCCAGCTCATCACAAGGGCCGACAGGGGGCGCGCGCAATGAGCAGTTCTTC
>many|TRBV12-3/TRBV12-4|TRBJ2-3|TRBD2
CASSPSGGRADTQYF
TGTGCCAGCAGTCCTAGCGGGGGGCGGGCAGATACGCAGTATTTT
>NA|TRBV11-2|TRBJ2-5|NA
CASSLADWLGETQYF
TGTGCCAGCAGCTTGGCCGACTGGCTAGGAGAGACCCAGTACTTC
>few|TRBV7-2|TRBJ2-7|NA
CASSQTSFGQPKGEQYF
TGTGCCAGCAGCCAAACCTCCTTCGGACAACCGAAGGGCGAGCAGTACTTC
>many|TRBV7-2|TRBJ1-6|TRBD1
CASSSPTGGGSPLHF
TGTGCCAGCAGCTCTCCGACAGGGGGGGGTTCACCCCTCCACTTT
>many|TRBV5-5|TRBJ2-7|TRBD2
CASSLGLAASYEQYF
TGTGCCAGCAGCTTGGGACTAGCGGCCTCCTACGAGCAGTACTTC
>NA|TRBV27|TRBJ2-1|NA
CASSPIISSYNEQFF
TGTGCCAGCAGTCCGATTATAAGCTCCTACAATGAGCAGTTCTTC
>many|TRBV2|TRBJ2-5|NA
CAIKDGTSGTQYF
TGTGCCATTAAAGACGGGACCTCGGGGACCCAGTACTTC
>few|TRBV15|TRBJ1-5|TRBD1
CATSTTRGVSNQPQHF
TGTGCCACCAGCACAACCAGGGGGGTGAGCAATCAGCCCCAGCATTTT
>many|TRBV12-3/TRBV12-4|TRBJ1-5|NA
CASSFAYQPQHF
TGTGCCAGCAGTTTCGCCTATCAGCCCCAGCATTTT
>NA|TRBV4-2|TRBJ1-2|NA
CASSPTEGYGYTF
TGTGCCAGCAGCCCGACCGAGGGGTACGGCTACACCTTC
>NA|TRBV28|TRBJ2-2|NA
CASSWPVDRSGELFF
TGTGCCAGCAGTTGGCCAGTGGACCGCTCCGGGGAGCTGTTTTTT
>many|TRBV13|TRBJ2-1|NA
CASSPPLESYNEQFF
TGTGCCAGCAGCCCCCCACTAGAATCCTACAATGAGCAGTTCTTC
>once|TRBV24-1|TRBJ2-1|NA
CATSETRDAKGNENEQFF
TGTGCCACCAGTGAGACTCGGGACGCGAAGGGGAACGAAAATGAGCAGTTCTTC
>many|TRBV30|TRBJ1-1|TRBD1
CAWSQDFRGQEKNTEAFF
TGTGCCTGGAGTCAAGATTTCAGGGGGCAGGAAAAGAACACTGAAGCTTTCTTT
>NA|TRBV28|TRBJ1-5|TRBD1
CASSFLDRDYQPQHF
TGTGCCAGCAGTTTCTTGGACAGGGACTATCAGCCCCAGCATTTT
>many|TRBV19|TRBJ1-5|NA
CASSIVRTVQPQHF
TGTGCCAGTAGTATAGTCCGGACAGTTCAGCCCCAGCATTTT
>NA|TRBV2|TRBJ1-4|NA
CASRKVTSEVEKLFF
TGTGCCAGCAGGAAAGTGACAAGTGAAGTGGAAAAACTGTTTTTT
>NA|TRBV5-1|TRBJ2-7|NA
CASSTSPETYEQYF
TGCGCCAGCAGTACATCACCCGAAACCTACGAGCAGTACTTC
>NA|TRBV3-1|TRBJ2-5|TRBD1
CASSQGGQGSRGETQYF
TGTGCCAGCAGCCAAGGGGGACAGGGCTCACGCGGTGAGACCCAGTACTTC
>many|TRBV13|TRBJ2-3|TRBD2
CASSGGLAGRTDTQYF
TGTGCCAGCAGCGGCGGACTAGCGGGGCGCACAGATACGCAGTATTTT
>NA|TRBV15|TRBJ1-3|NA
CATSGNPSYTIYF
TGTGCCACCTCAGGGAACCCGAGCTACACCATATATTTT
>many|TRBV19|TRBJ1-1|TRBD1
CASTRDRGGTEAFF
TGTGCCAGTACCAGGGACAGGGGGGGCACTGAAGCTTTCTTT
>NA|TRBV20-1|TRBJ1-5|NA
CNAGKQTYNQPQHF
TGCAATGCCGGAAAGCAAACGTACAATCAGCCCCAGCATTTT
>few|TRBV13|TRBJ2-1|TRBD1
CASSIDRGRDEQFF
TGTGCCAGCAGCATAGACAGGGGGCGGGATGAGCAGTTCTTC
>NA|TRBV12-5|TRBJ2-6|TRBD1
CASGSDRRGLVISSGANVLTF
TGTGCTAGTGGTTCAGACCGCAGGGGGCTGGTTATCTCGTCTGGGGCCAACGTCCTGACTTTC
>many|TRBV30|TRBJ2-3|TRBD2
CAWRRGTSGNGDTQYF
TGTGCCTGGAGAAGAGGGACTAGCGGGAATGGAGATACGCAGTATTTT
>many|TRBV30|TRBJ1-3|TRBD1
CAWTKDRGTGNTIYF
TGTGCCTGGACCAAGGACAGGGGAACTGGAAACACCATATATTTT
>many|TRBV30|TRBJ1-2|NA
CAWSAQSNYGYTF
TGTGCCTGGAGTGCCCAGTCTAACTATGGCTACACCTTC